The rows below give T cell receptor beta chains drawn from one sample of a study of cytomegalovirus exposure and HLA in healthy donors. Clones were sequenced by immunoSEQ multiplex PCR, and TCRdb holds only the in-frame ones, with some missing. The sample includes around 78,000 clones. Sequences were obtained from PBMCs. The receptor set was obtained from a man between 18 and 35 years old in good health and CMV-seropositive. The conserved cysteine and the conserved F or W are not part of the CDR3 here. The order of the fields is J gene, V gene, CDR3 protein.

TRBJ2-3 TRBV6-1 ASSEASGDGGDTQY
TRBJ2-4 TRBV28 ASSSSTTGRNIQY
TRBJ2-7 TRBV5-1 ASTDPSGSYEQY
TRBJ1-5 TRBV6-4 AAVTTYSNQPQH
TRBJ1-3 TRBV19 ASIPGSRAYYSGNTIY
TRBJ1-1 TRBV19 ASTPQVPNTEAF
TRBJ2-5 TRBV30 AWSPGEKTQY
TRBJ2-1 TRBV4-1 ASSQRLAENYNEQF
TRBJ2-7 TRBV5-1 ASSSVLSPYEQY
TRBJ2-7 TRBV19 ASSADNGYYEQY
TRBJ2-6 TRBV9 ASSVGGGSGANVLT
TRBJ1-2 TRBV11-2 ASLGPDSNYGYT
TRBJ1-2 TRBV6-4 ASSEELGQGYGYT
TRBJ1-6 TRBV5-6 ASSLGRGPLH
TRBJ2-5 TRBV7-8 ASSYPLPKETQY
TRBJ2-5 TRBV5-1 ASSLAEGTHQETQY
TRBJ2-7 TRBV11-2 ASSPQATYSYEQY
TRBJ1-5 TRBV19 ASTSGQGASNQPQH
TRBJ1-1 TRBV5-4 ASSRKQNTEAF
TRBJ2-1 TRBV19 ASSMSPQRLYYNEQF
TRBJ2-1 TRBV5-4 ALQDPPYNEQF
TRBJ2-7 TRBV30 AWTRQGNGEQY
TRBJ2-2 TRBV9 ASSVAMTGGIGELF
TRBJ2-5 TRBV6-1 ASTTGILGETQY
TRBJ1-2 TRBV6-1 ASTPTGGRGYT
TRBJ2-7 TRBV11-1 ASSLAIPQLAEQY
TRBJ1-6 TRBV5-1 ASSTQGQGAGSPLH
TRBJ2-7 TRBV29-1 SVGKASGRSYEQY
TRBJ2-6 TRBV6-1 ASSGQGSGANVLT
TRBJ2-3 TRBV7-9 ASSLPRSGGQAVGTQY
TRBJ2-7 TRBV6-1 ASSEGTSDGSYEQY
TRBJ2-7 TRBV5-1 ASSLSSIPSYEQY
TRBJ1-5 TRBV29-1 SVGFGDQPQH
TRBJ2-7 TRBV10-3 AISDPGQGIHEQY
TRBJ2-4 TRBV5-1 ASSPGLAGGPDIQY
TRBJ2-7 TRBV4-2 ASSHLVAGYEQY
TRBJ1-1 TRBV5-1 ASSLSGSTNTEAF
TRBJ1-1 TRBV7-9 ASSPSGFSAF
TRBJ2-1 TRBV29-1 SVLLAGQLL
TRBJ1-2 TRBV29-1 SVPHYRGKRDYGYT
TRBJ1-1 TRBV9 ASSVELGGTEAF
TRBJ1-3 TRBV6-1 ASSGQGRDTIY
TRBJ2-7 TRBV7-8 ASSLETGAHQRQY
TRBJ1-6 TRBV13 ASSSREQGRNSPLH
TRBJ1-1 TRBV29-1 SVEDAPGWRAEAF
TRBJ2-3 TRBV6-4 ASSDAGAHNTQY
TRBJ2-7 TRBV5-1 ASSLGRAPYEQY
TRBJ1-1 TRBV6-5 ASSPRGGEAF
TRBJ1-5 TRBV28 ASSGPKMGQFRSNQPQH